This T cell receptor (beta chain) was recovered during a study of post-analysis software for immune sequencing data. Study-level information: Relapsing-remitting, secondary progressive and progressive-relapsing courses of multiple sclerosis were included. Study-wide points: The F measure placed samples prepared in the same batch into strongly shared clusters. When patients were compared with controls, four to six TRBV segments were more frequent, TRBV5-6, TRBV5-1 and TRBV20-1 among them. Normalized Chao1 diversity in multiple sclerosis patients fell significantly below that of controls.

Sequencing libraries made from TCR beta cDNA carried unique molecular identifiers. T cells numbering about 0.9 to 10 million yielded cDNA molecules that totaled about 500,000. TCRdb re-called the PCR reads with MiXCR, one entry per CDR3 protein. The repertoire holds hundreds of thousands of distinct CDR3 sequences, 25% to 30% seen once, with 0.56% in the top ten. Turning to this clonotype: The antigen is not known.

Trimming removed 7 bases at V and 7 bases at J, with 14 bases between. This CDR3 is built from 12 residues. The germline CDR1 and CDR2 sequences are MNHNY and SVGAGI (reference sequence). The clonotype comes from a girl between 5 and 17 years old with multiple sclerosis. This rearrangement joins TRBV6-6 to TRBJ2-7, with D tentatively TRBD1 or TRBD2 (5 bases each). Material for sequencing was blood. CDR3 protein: CASNGWGYEQYF. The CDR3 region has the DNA TGTGCCAGCAATGGGTGGGGGTATGAGCAGTACTTC.